What follows are 27 T cell receptor beta chains derived from one specimen sequenced in a study of Tregs in tolerant kidney transplant recipients. Mixed chimerism was transient after nonmyeloablative marrow transplants from related graft donors. Profiling relied on immunoSEQ multiplex PCR, and the TCRdb table lists in-frame clones only, not all of them. This sample has tens of thousands of clones, with approximately 93% found just once. The specimen was CD4+ T cells from blood (PBMCs), collected 12 months after the transplant. Every receptor here comes from a human patient who received a combined kidney and bone marrow transplant. A share of the T cells may be of graft donor origin.

The chain carries TRBV15 and TRBJ1-2; 8 bases agree with TRBD1. Germline V CDR1 and CDR2: LNHNV, YYDKDF (reference sequence). The CDR3 runs 16 residues. With 1 base clipped from V and 6 bases from J, the junction kept 10 bases outside the gene matches. The CDR3 region has the DNA TGTGCCACCAGCAGAGCTGTACGGACAGGGAGAGATGGCTACACCTTC. As protein: CATSRAVRTGRDGYTF.

Concerning this clone itself: The junction and the germline gene differ at one end; a read error may be behind it. Other DNA sequences in this specimen translate into the identical CDR3. This chain joins TRBV27 and TRBJ1-6; D gene ambiguous. CDR1 MNHEY and CDR2 SMNVEV come from the germline V gene (reference sequence). The CDR3 is 13 residues long. CDR3 protein: CASSLVGNSPLHF. The CDR3 DNA reads TGTGCCAGCAGTTTGGTGGGCAATTCCCCCCTCCACTTT.

This chain links TRBV5-1 with TRBJ2-3, with D possibly matching TRBD1 (6 bases). The CDR3 has 16 amino acids. Germline V gene lookup returns CDR1 SGHRS and CDR2 YFSETQ. V was pared by 0 bases and J by 3 bases, with 14 bases between. The DNA of the CDR3 is TGCGCCAGCAGCTTGGGGATTACCACAGGGACAGATACGCAGTATTTT. The encoded protein is CASSLGITTGTDTQYF.

J is TRBJ2-1 and V is TRBV7-8, with 15 bases aligning to TRBD2. Per germline, CDR1 SGHVS and CDR2 FQNEAQ. The CDR3 runs 16 residues. After removal of 5 bases from V and 8 bases from J, the junction contained 7 bases not matched to a gene. CDR3 region: CASSAAGLAGGHEQFF. CDR3 nucleotides: TGTGCCAGCAGCGCCGCGGGACTAGCGGGGGGACATGAGCAGTTCTTC.

This chain uses TRBV18 with TRBJ2-1; 7 positions match TRBD2. Trimming removed 3 bases from V and 8 bases from J; junction bases left unmatched: 7. The germline V gene encodes CDR1 KGHSH and CDR2 LQKENI. The CDR3 extends over 14 amino acids. The CDR3 here is CASSPTSRGDEQFF. CDR3 sequence (DNA): TGTGCCAGCTCACCTACTAGTCGGGGGGATGAGCAGTTCTTC.

The CDR3 sequence: CAARSRQGSDTQYF. CDR3 DNA: TGTGCCGCCCGGAGTAGGCAGGGGTCAGATACGCAGTATTTT. The chain joins TRBV10-3 to TRBJ2-3; weak D call: TRBD1 (6 bases). Germline loops: CDR1 ENHRY, CDR2 SYGVKD. V dropped 11 bases and J dropped 4 bases, with 19 bases sitting between them. The CDR3 loop spans 14 amino acids.

The genes are TRBV4-2 and TRBJ1-4; D is possibly TRBD1 (5 bases). Trimming pared 8 bases from V and 1 base from J, leaving 20 bases between. From germline, CDR1 is LGHNA and CDR2 YNFKEQ. This CDR3 has 17 amino acids. This chain's CDR3 is CASYKTGGTLTNEKLFF. CDR3 bases: TGTGCCAGCTATAAGACGGGGGGGACCTTAACTAATGAAAAACTGTTTTTT.

This chain uses TRBV30 with TRBJ2-6, with 8 bases matching TRBD2. Unmatched junction bases numbered 8, after V lost 4 bases and J lost 0 bases. This CDR3 spans 17 amino acids. CDR1 is GTSNPN and CDR2 is SVGIG in the germline V gene (reference sequence). The DNA for the CDR3 is TGTGCCTGGACCCGAGCGAGCGGGAGCTCTGGGGCCAACGTCCTGACTTTC. It specifies CAWTRASGSSGANVLTF. The variable domain in full, with the rest retrieved from reference TRBV30 and TRBJ2-6, is SQTIHQWPATLVQPVGSPLSLECTVEGTSNPNLYWYRQAAGRGLQLLFYSVGIGQISSEVPQNLSASRPQDRQFILSSKKLLLSDSGFYLCAWTRASGSSGANVLTFGAGSRLTVL.

This chain uses TRBV5-1 with TRBJ2-1; D call uncertain. The ends were cut back, 5 bases at V and 5 bases at J, with 14 bases in the middle. Germline values: CDR1 SGHRS, CDR2 YFSETQ. The CDR3 is made up of 14 amino acids. The chain's CDR3 is CASSRVSPNNEQFF. CDR3 DNA: TGCGCCAGCAGTCGGGTTAGCCCCAACAATGAGCAGTTCTTC. The complete variable domain, with remaining parts taken from reference TRBV5-1 and TRBJ2-1, reads KAGVTQTPRYLIKTRGQQVTLSCSPISGHRSVSWYQQTPGQGLQFLFEYFSETQRNKGNFPGRFSGRQFSNSRSEMNVSTLELGDSALYLCASSRVSPNNEQFFGPGTRLTVL.

The rearrangement links TRBV19 to TRBJ2-3; possibly TRBD2 for D (5 bases). The CDR3 runs to 14 residues. The germline V gene encodes CDR1 LNHDA and CDR2 SQIVND (reference sequence). V gave up 2 bases and J gave up 0 bases, with 6 bases separating them. The CDR3 coding sequence is TGTGCCAGTAGTATAACGGGAAGCACAGATACGCAGTATTTT. Translation: CASSITGSTDTQYF.

This clone was counted between two and nine times. The rearrangement uses TRBV18 and TRBJ2-2; D is undetermined. CDR3 size: 13 residues. Germline-derived CDR1 and CDR2 are KGHSH and LQKENI. The V end was cut by 4 bases, the J end by 7 bases, with 10 bases between. CDR3 sequence: CASSLEQHGELFF. In nucleotides, the CDR3 is TGTGCCAGCTCACTGGAACAGCACGGGGAGCTGTTTTTT.

In the case of this clone: The CDR3 ends on some other residue instead of the conserved phenylalanine or tryptophan, so this is likely a read error. The DNA is left out, because the CDR3 cannot be placed on it with certainty; the CDR3 is given as TCRdb lists it. The V call is TRBV7-9, the J call TRBJ1-1; TRBD1, the table's D call, lacks a check against the DNA. The CDR3 spans 12 residues, counting both ends. CDR1 and CDR2 from the germline V gene are SEHNR and FQNEAQ (reference sequence). The CDR3 here is CASSLGGHYLSM.

V gene TRBV4-3 combines with J gene TRBJ1-2; no definite D call. CDR3 length: 16 residues. V lost 1 base and J 2 bases, leaving 14 bases between the germline ends. Germline lookup yields CDR1 LGHNA and CDR2 YSLEER. CDR3 loop: CASSQGPWEGNYGYTF. In DNA form, the CDR3 reads TGCGCCAGCAGCCAAGGCCCCTGGGAGGGAAACTATGGCTACACCTTC.

This chain joins TRBV7-2 and TRBJ2-7, with D possibly being TRBD1 (5 bases). The germline CDR1 and CDR2 sequences are SGHTA and FQGNSA. This CDR3 contains 13 residues. Trimming removed 3 bases at V and 5 bases at J, with 11 bases between. CDR3 region: CASSFSGFNEQYF. CDR3 nucleotide sequence: TGTGCCAGCAGCTTTTCAGGGTTCAACGAGCAGTACTTC.

This sequence joins TRBV29-1 and TRBJ1-1, with 7 bases that match TRBD1. The CDR3 is 14 residues long. V dropped 7 bases and J dropped 11; count of bases not matched to a gene: 19. Germline CDR1 reads SQVTM; CDR2 reads ANQGSEA. The CDR3 sequence: CSENFPGQLSCAFF. In DNA form, the CDR3 reads TGCAGCGAAAATTTTCCGGGACAGCTGTCGTGTGCTTTCTTT. The variable domain in full, with the rest retrieved from reference TRBV29-1 and TRBJ1-1, is SAVISQKPSRDICQRGTSLTIQCQVDSQVTMMFWYRQQPGQSLTLIATANQGSEATYESGFVIDKFPISRPNLTFSTLTVSNMSPEDSSIYLCSENFPGQLSCAFFGQGTRLTVV.

The chain couples TRBV9 to TRBJ1-4; a possible D gene is TRBD1 (6 bases). There are 15 residues in the CDR3. Trimming shortened V by 3 bases and J by 6 bases, and 15 bases separated the two germline ends. Germline CDR1 SGDLS, CDR2 YYNGEE. CDR3 sequence (DNA): TGTGCCAGCAGCGCGGGACATTTCGCGGATGAAAAACTGTTTTTT. Amino acids: CASSAGHFADEKLFF. Supplemented by reference TRBV9 and TRBJ1-4, the full variable domain reads DSGVTQTPKHLITATGQRVTLRCSPRSGDLSVYWYQQSLDQGLQFLIQYYNGEERAKGNILERFSAQQFPDLHSELNLSSLELGDSALYFCASSAGHFADEKLFFGSGTQLSVL.

Only a few counts were recorded for this clone. The CDR3 loop is CASSQAGGSFYNEQFF. CDR3 nucleotide sequence: TGTGCCAGCAGCCAGGCGGGTGGTAGCTTCTACAATGAGCAGTTCTTC. This chain links TRBV7-3 with TRBJ2-1; D possibly corresponds to TRBD2 (5 bases). CDR1 SGHTA and CDR2 FQGTGA come from the germline V gene. V dropped 5 bases and J dropped 3 bases, with 17 bases sitting between them. This CDR3 contains 16 residues. The whole variable domain, filled in from reference TRBV7-3 and TRBJ2-1, reads GAGVSQTPSNKVTEKGKYVELRCDPISGHTALYWYRQSLGQGPEFLIYFQGTGAADDSGLPNDRFFAVRPEGSVSTLKIQRTERGDSAVYLCASSQAGGSFYNEQFFGPGTRLTVL.

The rearrangement uses TRBV15 and TRBJ1-2, with 7 positions matching TRBD1. After removal of 2 bases from V and 5 bases from J, the junction contained 14 bases not matched to a gene. The CDR3 totals 17 residues. Germline CDR1 reads LNHNV; CDR2 reads YYDKDF (reference sequence). The CDR3 sequence: CATSRPSLQGILYGYTF. The CDR3 bases are TGTGCCACCAGCAGACCTAGTTTACAGGGGATTCTTTATGGCTACACCTTC.

A single count supports this clone. The rearrangement links TRBV7-2 to TRBJ2-5; 14 positions agree with TRBD2. The assigned J gene may be wrong: the sequence end matches TRBJ2-7 better. Looked up from germline, CDR1 is SGHTA and CDR2 is FQGNSA. This CDR3 is 17 amino acids long. As DNA, the CDR3 is TGTGCCAGCAGCTCATTCCCATGGGGACTAGCGGGAGACGAGCAGTACTTC. Translation gives CASSSFPWGLAGDEQYF.

The chain is built from TRBV5-1 and TRBJ2-1; TRBD1 aligns across 9 bases. Germline CDR1 is SGHRS and CDR2 is YFSETQ. The V segment lost 4 bases and the J segment 0 bases; nucleotides outside the gene matches: 2. The CDR3 is made up of 15 amino acids. The CDR3 protein is CASSQGQGSYNEQFF. The DNA of the CDR3 is TGCGCCAGCAGCCAGGGACAGGGCTCCTACAATGAGCAGTTCTTC.

This clone was detected a few times. The rearrangement uses TRBV12-5 and TRBJ1-2, with D hard to call. Germline CDR1 LGHNT, CDR2 FRNRAP. This CDR3 has 11 residues. Deletions cut 3 bases from V and 8 bases from J, with 7 bases between. The DNA of the CDR3 is TGTGCTAGTGGTTTACACGGGGGCTACACCTTC. Protein: CASGLHGGYTF.

The rearrangement uses TRBV27 and TRBJ2-7; D possibly corresponds to TRBD1 (6 bases). The germline V gene encodes CDR1 MNHEY and CDR2 SMNVEV (reference sequence). Trimming removed 5 bases at V and 6 bases at J, with 11 bases between. CDR3 length: 12 amino acids. CDR3 nucleotides: TGTGCCAGCAGTCCCGACAGGCCCGAGCAGTACTTC. This gives the protein CASSPDRPEQYF.

The chain combines TRBV5-1 with TRBJ1-1; D gene unclear. CDR1 is SGHRS and CDR2 is YFSETQ in the germline V gene. Trimming removed 0 bases from V and 5 bases from J, with 11 bases in between. CDR3 length: 14 amino acids. The CDR3 is CASSLEVGRTEAFF. The CDR3, as DNA: TGCGCCAGCAGCTTGGAGGTAGGGAGAACTGAAGCTTTCTTT. Variable domain in full (rest from reference TRBV5-1 and TRBJ1-1): KAGVTQTPRYLIKTRGQQVTLSCSPISGHRSVSWYQQTPGQGLQFLFEYFSETQRNKGNFPGRFSGRQFSNSRSEMNVSTLELGDSALYLCASSLEVGRTEAFFGQGTRLTVV.

Details on this clone: The junction differs from germline at one of its ends, possibly a read error. The chain uses TRBV10-3 and TRBJ2-7; TRBD1 is a possible D gene (6 bases). CDR3 length: 14 residues. Germline V gives CDR1 ENHRY, CDR2 SYGVKD. CDR3 region: CANSQGMSSYEQCF. The CDR3 region has the DNA TGTGCTAATTCCCAGGGGATGAGCTCCTACGAGCAGTGCTTC.

The rearrangement links TRBV7-3 to TRBJ2-3, with TRBD2 matching 9 bases. The CDR3 length is 16 residues. V lost 5 bases, J lost 0 bases, and 6 bases stayed unmatched. Germline V lookup: CDR1 SGHTA, CDR2 FQGTGA. Written as DNA, the CDR3 is TGTGCCAGCAGCAAGACTAGCGGATTTAGCACAGATACGCAGTATTTT. It specifies CASSKTSGFSTDTQYF.

This clone was recorded only once. The V gene is TRBV6-4, the J gene TRBJ2-1; 12 bases align to TRBD2. V lost 4 bases to trimming and J lost 10 bases; unmatched junction nucleotides: 8. Germline V gives CDR1 MRHNA, CDR2 SNTAGT. There are 15 residues in the CDR3. As DNA, the CDR3 is TGTGCCAGCAGTGCCAGACTAGCGGGAGAAGGGGAGCAGTTCTTC. Translating it yields CASSARLAGEGEQFF.

This clone was counted once. J is TRBJ2-3 and V is TRBV7-2; 11 positions match TRBD2. The CDR3 runs to 17 residues. The V gene's germline CDR1 is SGHTA and CDR2 FQGNSA. The V segment lost 2 bases and the J segment 3 bases; nucleotides outside the gene matches: 7. This CDR3 is CASSLLLAGVGTDTQYF. The CDR3 DNA is TGTGCCAGCAGCTTATTACTAGCGGGAGTAGGGACAGATACGCAGTATTTT. Full variable domain (remainder filled in from reference TRBV7-2 and TRBJ2-3): GAGVSQSPSNKVTEKGKDVELRCDPISGHTALYWYRQSLGQGLEFLIYFQGNSAPDKSGLPSDRFSAERTGGSVSTLTIQRTQQEDSAVYLCASSLLLAGVGTDTQYFGPGTRLTVL.